The 21 T cell receptor beta chains reported below all come from one sample, sequenced in a study of blood T cells in healthy people across ages. Together with a sample-barcoded 5' primer, a J-beta primer mix was included in a second PCR lasting about 6 to 11 cycles. TCRdb independently ran MiXCR on the 5' RACE reads; one entry per CDR3 protein. Found here are 850,000 to 1,000,000 distinct CDR3 sequences, just over 50% of them singletons; the top ten hold 20% to 25%. The specimen sequenced was blood. The receptors were sampled from a woman in her sixties in good health.

The rearrangement links TRBV5-1 to TRBJ2-7; the match to TRBD2 covers 7 bases. The CDR3 has 15 residues. Trimming took 0 bases from V and 2 from J; bases not matched to a gene: 5. Germline loops: CDR1 SGHRS, CDR2 YFSETQ. The CDR3 DNA is TGCGCCAGCAGCTTGGGGCGGGAGTCCGCCTACGAGCAGTACTTC. It codes for CASSLGRESAYEQYF.

CDR3 nucleotides: TGTGCCACCAGCCGAGGACCCCAGGGCTCCTACGAGCAGTACTTC. Encoded protein: CATSRGPQGSYEQYF. The rearrangement uses TRBV15 and TRBJ2-7; perhaps TRBD1 as D (5 bases). The V end lost 5 bases, the J end lost 0 bases, and 14 bases lay between the germline ends. Germline V CDR1 and CDR2: LNHNV, YYDKDF (reference sequence). The CDR3 has 15 residues.

The chain joins TRBV6-5 to TRBJ2-3, with no clear D. Germline V lookup: CDR1 MNHEY, CDR2 SVGAGI. V was cut by 6 bases and J by 6 bases, with 16 bases left in between. This CDR3 spans 14 amino acids. The chain's CDR3 is CASRPGLSSDTQYF. CDR3 nucleotide sequence: TGTGCCAGCAGACCAGGTTTAAGTTCGGATACGCAGTATTTT.

Concerning this clonotype: With a much larger clone just one base away, this may be a read error. The chain combines TRBV5-1 with TRBJ2-7; TRBD2 aligns across 10 bases. Per the germline V gene, CDR1 is SGHRS and CDR2 is YFSETQ. V shed 4 bases and J 7 bases; nucleotides not matched to a gene: 11. This CDR3 region has 15 residues. CDR3 in amino acids: CASSPSSGSRNEQYF. CDR3 bases: TGCGCCAGCAGCCCATCTAGCGGGAGCAGGAATGAGCAGTACTTC.

Only a few counts were recorded for this clonotype. V and J are TRBV7-6 and TRBJ2-7, with 8 positions matching TRBD2. V was clipped by 5 bases and J by 4 bases; unmatched bases: 19. The CDR3 sequence is 18 residues long. Germline assignment: CDR1 SGHVS and CDR2 FNYEAQ. The CDR3 is CASSPLLAGSPLTYEQYF. CDR3 bases: TGTGCCAGCAGCCCTCTCCTAGCGGGCAGCCCGCTAACGTACGAGCAGTACTTC. Full variable domain (outside the CDR3, taken from reference TRBV7-6 and TRBJ2-7): GAGVSQSPRYKVTKRGQDVALRCDPISGHVSLYWYRQALGQGPEFLTYFNYEAQQDKSGLPNDRFSAERPEGSISTLTIQRTEQRDSAMYRCASSPLLAGSPLTYEQYFGPGTRLTVT.

V gene TRBV20-1 combines with J gene TRBJ1-2, with D unclear. The V end was cut by 6 bases, the J end by 6 bases, with 11 bases between. This CDR3 region has 11 residues. Germline assignment: CDR1 DFQATT and CDR2 SNEGSKA (reference sequence). This chain's CDR3 is CSAGFRDGYTF. CDR3 DNA: TGCAGTGCAGGCTTTAGAGATGGCTACACCTTC.

This clonotype was observed a few times. This chain uses TRBV20-1 with TRBJ2-1; D ambiguous. Trimming removed 3 bases at V and 0 bases at J, with 9 bases between. The CDR3 loop spans 14 amino acids. Germline CDR1 reads DFQATT; CDR2 reads SNEGSKA (reference sequence). CDR3 protein: CSASRRSSYNEQFF. DNA for the CDR3: TGCAGTGCTAGTAGGCGGAGCTCCTACAATGAGCAGTTCTTC.

The chain has TRBV20-1 and TRBJ1-5; perhaps TRBD1 as D (6 bases). CDR1 is DFQATT and CDR2 is SNEGSKA in the germline V gene (reference sequence). The CDR3 has 13 residues. CDR3 nucleotides: TGCAGCGCAGGACAGAGTAGCAATCAGCCCCAGCATTTT. Protein sequence: CSAGQSSNQPQHF.

This clonotype was recorded only once. V and J are TRBV29-1 and TRBJ1-4; D not certain. Germline V gene sequence: CDR1 SQVTM, CDR2 ANQGSEA. Deletions cut 7 bases from V and 8 bases from J, with 11 bases between. This CDR3 has 11 amino acids. CDR3 loop: CSASAREKLFF. CDR3 DNA sequence: TGCAGCGCCTCGGCGCGGGAAAAACTGTTTTTT.

The chain is built from TRBV29-1 and TRBJ1-2; TRBD1 matches 9 bases. The CDR3 is 14 residues long. The germline gives CDR1 SQVTM, CDR2 ANQGSEA. V lost 4 bases, J lost 6 bases, and 9 bases stayed unmatched. CDR3 DNA sequence: TGCAGCGTTGGGCCCGGGACAGGGTCACATGGCTACACCTTC. This sequence encodes CSVGPGTGSHGYTF.

This clonotype has ten or more counts. V and J are TRBV10-3 and TRBJ2-3; D might be TRBD2 (5 bases). V was trimmed by 0 bases and J by 5 bases, leaving 15 bases between them. The CDR3 runs 16 residues. The germline gives CDR1 ENHRY, CDR2 SYGVKD. The CDR3 bases are TGTGCCATCAGTGAGTCAGCTAGCAGTCACGGAGATACGCAGTATTTT. Encoded protein: CAISESASSHGDTQYF.

The chain carries TRBV5-4 and TRBJ2-1; 7 bases match TRBD1. With V trimmed by 4 bases and J by 3 bases, 13 bases remained unmatched. The CDR3 sequence is 17 residues long. Germline V gives CDR1 SGHNT, CDR2 YYREEE (reference sequence). CDR3 region: CASSPDRERALYNEQFF. The DNA for the CDR3 is TGTGCCAGCAGCCCCGACAGGGAGAGGGCCCTCTACAATGAGCAGTTCTTC.

This clonotype was found once. The chain employs TRBV6-5 and TRBJ2-3; no firm D call. Trimming removed 2 bases from V and 0 bases from J, with 9 bases in between. The CDR3 loop spans 15 amino acids. CDR1 and CDR2 from the germline V gene are MNHEY and SVGAGI. The CDR3 is CASSYRPSSTDTQYF. The CDR3 nucleotides read TGTGCCAGCAGTTACAGGCCATCTAGCACAGATACGCAGTATTTT.

V gene TRBV20-1 combines with J gene TRBJ2-7; no definite D call. The CDR3 contains 13 residues. Looked up from germline, CDR1 is DFQATT and CDR2 is SNEGSKA (reference sequence). Trimming pared 7 bases from V and 2 bases from J, leaving 15 bases between. The DNA for the CDR3 is TGCAGTGTAGGTGGACGGGCTACCTACGAGCAGTACTTC. Encoded protein: CSVGGRATYEQYF.

V and J are TRBV25-1 and TRBJ1-6, with 8 nucleotides matching TRBD1. Losses at the gene ends were 4 bases for V and 7 bases for J; bases not matched to a gene: 6. Germline V gene data show CDR1 as MGHDK and CDR2 as SYGVNS. The CDR3 totals 15 residues. The CDR3 nucleotides read TGTGCCAGCAGTGGGCTCACAGGGGGGAATTCACCCCTCCACTTT. Amino acid sequence: CASSGLTGGNSPLHF. The full variable domain, its missing parts supplied by reference TRBV25-1 and TRBJ1-6, is EADIYQTPRYLVIGTGKKITLECSQTMGHDKMYWYQQDPGMELHLIHYSYGVNSTEKGDLSSESTVSRIRTEHFPLTLESARPSHTSQYLCASSGLTGGNSPLHFGNGTRLTVT.

This clonotype was found many times. The rearrangement links TRBV7-2 to TRBJ1-2; D is ambiguous. Trimming took 6 bases from V and 5 from J, leaving 7 bases between them. The CDR3 has 11 amino acids. CDR1 SGHTA and CDR2 FQGNSA come from the germline V gene. For the CDR3, the DNA is TGTGCCAGCAGTTTACAGTATGGCTACACCTTC. This sequence encodes CASSLQYGYTF.

The chain employs TRBV5-1 and TRBJ2-7; D uncertain. V was trimmed by 0 bases and J by 6 bases, leaving 16 bases between them. This CDR3 is 15 amino acids long. In germline, CDR1 is SGHRS, CDR2 YFSETQ. The CDR3 region is CASSLVAGPTSEQYF. The DNA of the CDR3 is TGCGCCAGCAGCTTGGTAGCCGGGCCTACCTCCGAGCAGTACTTC.

There are a few counts of this clonotype. The rearrangement joins TRBV7-8 to TRBJ2-3, with 8 nucleotides matching TRBD1. The CDR3 has 16 residues. Germline CDR1 reads SGHVS; CDR2 reads FQNEAQ. The J segment lost 1 base and the V segment lost 5 bases, leaving 8 bases of the junction unmatched. The DNA for the CDR3 is TGTGCCAGCAGCCGCCCCGGGACAGGACGCACAGATACGCAGTATTTT. Protein product: CASSRPGTGRTDTQYF.

This clonotype was detected a few times. V and J are TRBV5-1 and TRBJ2-4; D uncertain. The germline V gene encodes CDR1 SGHRS and CDR2 YFSETQ. V was shortened by 0 bases and J by 10 bases, with 14 bases between the two germline ends. CDR3 size: 14 residues. The CDR3 region has the DNA TGCGCCAGCAGCTTGGGGCCGGAAAACATGATTCAGTACTTC. This sequence encodes CASSLGPENMIQYF.

J is TRBJ2-3 and V is TRBV13, with no clear D. CDR1 and CDR2 from the germline V gene are PRHDT and FYEKMQ (reference sequence). V was shortened by 5 bases and J by 2 bases, with 23 bases between the two germline ends. The CDR3 contains 18 residues. The CDR3 DNA follows: TGTGCCAGCAGCGCTTCTCAACCCTTTACGGGTAACACAGATACGCAGTATTTT. It codes for CASSASQPFTGNTDTQYF.

This chain joins TRBV2 and TRBJ2-1; 9 nucleotides align to TRBD2. The CDR3 spans 14 residues. V dropped 7 bases and J dropped 9; count of bases not matched to a gene: 10. CDR1 SNHLY and CDR2 FYNNEI come from the germline V gene. CDR3 residues: CASKTSGVVSEQFF. The DNA of the CDR3 is TGTGCCAGCAAGACTAGCGGCGTAGTCAGTGAGCAGTTCTTC.